This is a list of T cell receptor beta chains from one sample in a study of cytomegalovirus exposure and HLA in healthy donors. This table comes from immunoSEQ multiplex PCR, and its TCRdb copy is limited to in-frame clones, with some not included. The sample contains 100,000 to 150,000 clones, roughly 77% of which appear only once. Sequenced input: PBMCs. All receptors derive from a man aged 25 to 40 in good health and CMV-seronegative. The CDR3 runs from the conserved cysteine through the conserved F or W. D genes are given only for firm matches. Size is omitted from some rows. Given values are once, few, many or a class for expanded clones.

size	V	D	J	CDR3	DNA
NA	TRBV5-5	TRBD2	TRBJ2-3	CASSLASGTSGRGTQYF	TGTGCCAGCAGCTTGGCCAGCGGGACTAGCGGGAGGGGTACGCAGTATTTT
few	TRBV5-1	TRBD1	TRBJ2-7	CASSLGQGGEQYF	TGCGCCAGCAGCCTGGGACAGGGGGGAGAGCAGTACTTC
NA	TRBV6-1	NA	TRBJ2-7	CASSPTPGSRYEQYF	TGTGCCAGCAGCCCCACCCCGGGGTCTCGCTACGAGCAGTACTTC
NA	TRBV29-1	TRBD1	TRBJ2-7	CSATGTVSYEQYF	TGCAGCGCCACCGGGACAGTCTCCTACGAGCAGTACTTC
NA	TRBV7-2	NA	TRBJ1-2	CASSLAPGGNYGYPF	TGTGCCAGCAGCTTGGCCCCGGGCGGGAACTATGGCTACCCCTTC
NA	TRBV5-1	TRBD1	TRBJ1-6	CASSRGQGNSPLHF	TGCGCCAGCAGCCGCGGACAGGGGAATTCACCCCTCCACTTT
few	TRBV6-6	NA	TRBJ1-1	CASSYLGSNTEAFF	TGTGCCAGCAGTTACTTAGGGAGCAACACTGAAGCTTTCTTT
NA	TRBV5-5	NA	TRBJ1-5	CASSLAVNQPQHF	TGTGCCAGCAGCTTGGCGGTCAATCAGCCCCAGCATTTT
NA	TRBV12-5	TRBD1	TRBJ1-3	CASGFATGSINTIYF	TGTGCTAGTGGTTTCGCGACAGGGTCGATAAACACCATATATTTT
few	TRBV9	NA	TRBJ1-6	CASSVLTDNSPLHF	TGTGCCAGCAGCGTATTGACAGATAATTCACCCCTCCACTTT
NA	TRBV7-8	TRBD1	TRBJ2-5	CASSPGTGQETQYF	TGTGCCAGCAGCCCGGGGACAGGCCAAGAGACCCAGTACTTC
NA	TRBV7-9	NA	TRBJ2-1	CASSPGDEQFF	TGTGCCAGCAGCCCAGGGGATGAGCAGTTCTTC
few	TRBV2	NA	TRBJ2-7	CASSEGGEQYF	TGTGCCAGCAGTGAAGGCGGCGAGCAGTACTTC
few	TRBV29-1	NA	TRBJ1-2	CSVGGGYTF	TGCAGCGTTGGAGGGGGCTACACCTTC
NA	TRBV15	NA	TRBJ1-5	CATSTGTVNQPQHF	TGTGCCACCAGCACCGGGACTGTAAATCAGCCCCAGCATTTT
few	TRBV19	TRBD2	TRBJ2-2	CASSRNGLAHGELFF	TGTGCCAGTAGTAGGAACGGACTAGCGCACGGGGAGCTGTTTTTT